This passage covers 27 T cell receptor beta chains from one sample sequenced in a study of blood T cell repertoires in COVID-19. Some clones are missing from TCRdb's copy, which holds only in-frame ones; the method was immunoSEQ multiplex PCR. Of under 400,000 clones detected, approximately 91% appear once; the ten largest clones hold just over 1%. The sequenced material came from PBMCs or T cells enriched from blood (not recorded which). The receptors here all came from a woman in her twenties or thirties who had been exposed to COVID-19.

The rearrangement links TRBV18 to TRBJ2-5, with D maybe TRBD1 (5 bases). The V end lost 3 bases, the J end lost 9 bases, and 20 bases lay between the germline ends. The V gene's germline CDR1 is KGHSH and CDR2 LQKENI. CDR3 length: 15 residues. The CDR3 protein is CASSPPDTAARAQYF. As DNA, the CDR3 is TGTGCCAGCTCACCCCCGGACACCGCGGCTAGGGCCCAGTACTTC.

This clone was found once. This chain joins TRBV11-2 and TRBJ2-1, with 9 positions matching TRBD2. V lost 5 bases to trimming and J lost 12 bases; unmatched junction nucleotides: 17. The CDR3 is 16 amino acids. Germline CDR1 and CDR2: SGHAT and FQNNGV. The CDR3 DNA sequence: TGTGCCAGCAGCGGCCAGGGGAGCGGGAGGATGTATGGGCAGTTCTTC. Protein: CASSGQGSGRMYGQFF.

The count of this clone is one. The V gene is TRBV2, the J gene TRBJ2-3; 8 bases align to TRBD2. CDR1 is SNHLY and CDR2 is FYNNEI in the germline V gene. The V segment lost 0 bases and the J segment 1 base; nucleotides outside the gene matches: 0. The CDR3 is made up of 15 amino acids. CDR3: CASSEATSGTDTQYF. The CDR3 nucleotides are TGTGCCAGCAGTGAAGCGACTAGCGGCACAGATACGCAGTATTTT.

This chain joins TRBV24-1 and TRBJ2-1; 14 nucleotides match TRBD2. CDR1 is KGHDR, CDR2 SFDVKD, per germline. The CDR3 spans 14 residues. With V trimmed by 9 bases and J by 7 bases, 4 bases remained unmatched. The CDR3 loop reads CATETSGRVNEQFF. The CDR3 DNA is TGTGCCACCGAGACTAGCGGGAGGGTAAATGAGCAGTTCTTC.

This clone was observed a handful of times. The CDR3 sequence: CASSFHGTGGLGYTF. The CDR3 region has the DNA TGTGCCAGCAGTTTTCACGGGACAGGGGGACTCGGCTACACCTTC. The chain carries TRBV27 and TRBJ1-2; 11 nucleotides line up with TRBD1. Trimming took 3 bases from V and 8 from J; bases not matched to a gene: 8. This CDR3 contains 15 residues. Germline V gene sequence: CDR1 MNHEY, CDR2 SMNVEV (reference sequence).

This chain joins TRBV9 and TRBJ2-3; 8 bases are shared with TRBD2. Germline V gene lookup returns CDR1 SGDLS and CDR2 YYNGEE. The trim removed 5 bases at V and 3 bases at J, leaving 14 bases unmatched. This CDR3 contains 17 residues. CDR3: CASRRGVAGTRTDTQYF. CDR3 in DNA: TGTGCCAGCAGGAGGGGGGTAGCGGGAACCAGGACAGATACGCAGTATTTT.

The rearrangement uses TRBV10-3 and TRBJ2-1, with 9 positions matching TRBD2. Germline CDR1 ENHRY, CDR2 SYGVKD. CDR3 length: 17 amino acids. The ends lost 2 bases at V and 7 bases at J; junction bases unmatched: 12. The CDR3 DNA reads as TGTGCCATCAGTGAGCCCGGGCGGGGGGGGCGCGGTAATGAGCAGTTCTTC. Encoded protein: CAISEPGRGGRGNEQFF.

The chain has TRBV30 and TRBJ1-2; D uncertain. The CDR3 consists of 13 residues. The V and J ends lost 1 base and 7 bases respectively, with 13 bases between them. Germline CDR1 reads GTSNPN; CDR2 reads SVGIG (reference sequence). The CDR3, as DNA: TGTGCCTGGAGTGCGACTCACTCGGCTGGCTACACCTTC. Protein product: CAWSATHSAGYTF.

Here the CDR3 DNA reads TGTGCCAGCAGTTCGTCAGACAAATACTATGGCTACACCTTC. Encoded protein: CASSSSDKYYGYTF. The chain is built from TRBV6-5 and TRBJ1-2; D not certain. V was pared by 4 bases and J by 3 bases, with 12 bases between. The CDR3 consists of 14 residues. Germline V gene lookup returns CDR1 MNHEY and CDR2 SVGAGI.

V usage is TRBV19 and J usage is TRBJ1-2, with a tentative D call TRBD1 (6 bases). V lost 8 bases to trimming and J lost 8 bases, with 24 bases between them. CDR1 LNHDA and CDR2 SQIVND come from the germline V gene (reference sequence). The CDR3 contains 15 residues. Here the CDR3 reads CASRYRAGESGGYTF. CDR3 nucleotide sequence: TGTGCCAGTCGGTACCGAGCAGGGGAGTCGGGCGGCTACACCTTC. Full variable domain (missing parts from reference TRBV19 and TRBJ1-2): DGGITQSPKYLFRKEGQNVTLSCEQNLNHDAMYWYRQDPGQGLRLIYYSQIVNDFQKGDIAEGYSVSREKKESFPLTVTSAQKNPTAFYLCASRYRAGESGGYTFGSGTRLTVV.

The chain's CDR3 is CSVIRGMLNTEAFF. In DNA, the CDR3 is TGCAGCGTAATCAGGGGTATGCTGAACACTGAAGCTTTCTTT. The chain uses TRBV29-1 and TRBJ1-1; the D gene is possibly TRBD1 (6 bases). The germline V gene encodes CDR1 SQVTM and CDR2 ANQGSEA. Deletions cut 6 bases from V and 0 bases from J, with 14 bases between. The CDR3 is made up of 14 amino acids.

J is TRBJ2-7 and V is TRBV18, with 7 positions matching TRBD2. The V and J ends lost 3 bases and 2 bases, in that order; junction bases with no gene match: 10. The CDR3 covers 16 residues. Germline V gene data show CDR1 as KGHSH and CDR2 as LQKENI. Here the CDR3 reads CASSPKGASGAYEQYF. The DNA of the CDR3 is TGTGCCAGCTCACCGAAAGGGGCTAGCGGCGCCTACGAGCAGTACTTC.

V gene TRBV7-9 combines with J gene TRBJ1-6; the D gene is possibly TRBD1 (5 bases). This CDR3 contains 15 residues. V was pared by 5 bases and J by 10 bases, with 18 bases between. CDR1 SEHNR and CDR2 FQNEAQ come from the germline V gene (reference sequence). The CDR3 coding sequence is TGTGCCAGCAGCCCACGGGAGCCATGGGGCTCACCCCTCCACTTT. Translated: CASSPREPWGSPLHF.

A word on this clone: The same CDR3 can be traced to other DNA sequences in this sample. V is TRBV27 and J is TRBJ2-1; 9 bases line up with TRBD2. This CDR3 region has 15 residues. J lost 1 base, V lost 3 bases, and 1 base had no gene match. Germline values: CDR1 MNHEY, CDR2 SMNVEV (reference sequence). The CDR3, as DNA: TGTGCCAGCAGTTTCCTAGCGGGGTCCTACAATGAGCAGTTCTTC. It specifies CASSFLAGSYNEQFF.

The rearrangement uses TRBV7-8 and TRBJ2-7; 12 positions match TRBD2. Germline CDR1 reads SGHVS; CDR2 reads FQNEAQ. The J segment lost 7 bases and the V segment lost 1 base, leaving 5 bases of the junction unmatched. The CDR3 runs to 15 residues. The CDR3: CASSLELAGGREQYF. DNA for the CDR3: TGTGCCAGCAGCTTAGAACTAGCGGGAGGTCGTGAGCAGTACTTC.

The table lists this clone with a few counts. The genes are TRBV7-3 and TRBJ1-1; TRBD1 matches 9 bases. The germline V gene has CDR1 SGHTA and CDR2 FQGTGA. The CDR3 extends over 14 amino acids. V dropped 5 bases and J dropped 4; count of bases not matched to a gene: 5. CDR3 sequence reads: CASSPGQGITEAFF. The CDR3 nucleotides are TGTGCCAGCAGCCCCGGACAGGGGATCACTGAAGCTTTCTTT. The full variable domain, rest sourced from reference TRBV7-3 and TRBJ1-1, is GAGVSQTPSNKVTEKGKYVELRCDPISGHTALYWYRQSLGQGPEFLIYFQGTGAADDSGLPNDRFFAVRPEGSVSTLKIQRTERGDSAVYLCASSPGQGITEAFFGQGTRLTVV.

The chain combines TRBV10-2 with TRBJ2-7, with D possibly matching TRBD2 (5 bases). The germline V gene has CDR1 WSHSY and CDR2 SAAADI. This CDR3 has 14 amino acids. V lost 9 bases and J lost 1, with 16 bases in between. Here the CDR3 reads CASRDLAASYEQYF. The CDR3 region has the DNA TGCGCCAGTAGAGATCTAGCTGCTTCCTACGAGCAGTACTTC.

The J gene is TRBJ2-7, the V gene TRBV27, with 10 bases lining up with TRBD2. The V gene end was trimmed by 8 bases and the J gene end by 2 bases; junction bases not matched to a gene: 9. Germline CDR1 MNHEY, CDR2 SMNVEV (reference sequence). The CDR3 totals 15 residues. CDR3 nucleotide sequence: TGTGCCAGCCGCGGGGGGACTAGCGCAACCTACGAGCAGTACTTC. This codes for CASRGGTSATYEQYF.

The V and J genes are TRBV11-3 and TRBJ2-2, with 12 bases aligning to TRBD2. Germline V gives CDR1 SGHNT, CDR2 YENEEA. V shed 3 bases and J 5 bases; nucleotides not matched to a gene: 4. The CDR3 spans 16 residues. The CDR3 region has the DNA TGTGCCAGCAGCTTGGGACTAGCGGGTATAACCGGGGAGCTGTTTTTT. Translating gives CASSLGLAGITGELFF.

Notes on this clone: The same CDR3 can be traced to other DNA sequences in this sample. This chain connects TRBV7-6 to TRBJ2-7, with 7 bases lining up with TRBD2. The J segment lost 2 bases and the V segment lost 0 bases, leaving 4 bases of the junction unmatched. The CDR3 loop spans 15 amino acids. CDR1 is SGHVS and CDR2 is FNYEAQ in the germline V gene. CDR3 residues: CASSLAGGSTYEQYF. DNA for the CDR3: TGTGCCAGCAGCTTAGCGGGGGGGAGCACCTACGAGCAGTACTTC.

The rearrangement links TRBV6-1 to TRBJ1-1; D gene unclear. The CDR3 totals 13 residues. Per the germline V gene, CDR1 is MNHNS and CDR2 is SASEGT. V lost 3 bases, J lost 5 bases, and 10 bases lay in between. The CDR3: CASSEIAGTEAFF. As DNA, the CDR3 is TGTGCCAGCAGTGAGATTGCGGGGACTGAAGCTTTCTTT.

V usage is TRBV3-1 (or the pseudogene TRBV3-2) and J usage is TRBJ2-4; TRBD1 aligns across 8 bases. Germline CDR1 reads LGHDT; CDR2 reads YNNKEL (reference sequence). The CDR3 contains 18 residues. J was trimmed by 5 bases and V by 0 bases; bases with no gene match: 12. CDR3 nucleotides: TGTGCCAGCAGCCAAGATCACCCTCGAATGACAGGGGAAAACATTCAGTACTTC. Amino acids: CASSQDHPRMTGENIQYF.

This rearrangement joins TRBV28 to TRBJ2-4, with 9 positions matching TRBD1. After removal of 4 bases from V and 3 bases from J, the junction contained 10 bases not matched to a gene. The germline gives CDR1 MDHEN, CDR2 SYDVKM. This CDR3 has 17 residues. CDR3 bases: TGTGCCAGCAGTTCCCTAGGACAGGGGCTGGTCAAAAACATTCAGTACTTC. Translating gives CASSSLGQGLVKNIQYF.

V and J are TRBV28 and TRBJ1-2; 7 bases agree with TRBD1. The trim removed 5 bases at V and 4 bases at J, leaving 10 bases unmatched. This CDR3 comprises 15 residues. The germline gives CDR1 MDHEN, CDR2 SYDVKM. CDR3 sequence reads: CASSPIPTGFYGYTF. The CDR3 coding sequence is TGTGCCAGCAGTCCCATCCCGACAGGGTTCTATGGCTACACCTTC.

The chain uses TRBV30 and TRBJ2-7; no clear D. Trimming left V 0 bases short and J 2 bases short, with 8 bases between. The CDR3 extends over 13 amino acids. The V gene's germline CDR1 is GTSNPN and CDR2 SVGIG (reference sequence). The CDR3 DNA sequence: TGTGCCTGGAGTGTAGGCGGAACCTACGAGCAGTACTTC. It yields the protein CAWSVGGTYEQYF.

J is TRBJ2-1 and V is TRBV7-9, with TRBD2 identical over 13 bases. CDR3 length equals 18 residues. With V trimmed by 6 bases and J by 5 bases, 13 bases remained unmatched. Germline lookup yields CDR1 SEHNR and CDR2 FQNEAQ (reference sequence). CDR3 DNA sequence: TGTGCCAGCAGTCGCACTGCGGCCGGACTAGCGGGGGACAATGAGCAGTTCTTC. It yields the protein CASSRTAAGLAGDNEQFF.

The J gene is TRBJ1-5, the V gene TRBV29-1; perhaps TRBD1 as D (5 bases). Deletions cut 6 bases from V and 3 bases from J, with 15 bases between. The CDR3 totals 14 residues. Germline V gene data show CDR1 as SQVTM and CDR2 as ANQGSEA. The DNA of the CDR3 is TGCAGCGTCTGGGGAGGGGCTTACAATCAGCCCCAGCATTTT. Amino acids: CSVWGGAYNQPQHF.